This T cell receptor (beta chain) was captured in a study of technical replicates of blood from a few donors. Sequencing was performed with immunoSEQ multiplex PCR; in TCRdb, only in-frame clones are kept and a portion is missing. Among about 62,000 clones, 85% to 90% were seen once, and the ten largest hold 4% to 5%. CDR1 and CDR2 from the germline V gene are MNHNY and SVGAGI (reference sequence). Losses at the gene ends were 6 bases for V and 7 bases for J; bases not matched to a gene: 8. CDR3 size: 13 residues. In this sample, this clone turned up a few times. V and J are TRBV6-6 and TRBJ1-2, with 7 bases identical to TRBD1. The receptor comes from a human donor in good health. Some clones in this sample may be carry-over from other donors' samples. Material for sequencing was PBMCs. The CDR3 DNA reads TGTGCCAGCAGCCGAACAGGGGAAGGTGGCTACACCTTC. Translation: CASSRTGEGGYTF.